Listed here is a single T cell receptor beta chain. This sample was included in a study of blood T cell repertoires in COVID-19. Adults between roughly 18 and 100 years of age took part from 20 to 25 US areas. Looked up from germline, CDR1 is MGHRA and CDR2 is YSYEKL. Trimming left V 0 bases short and J 6 bases short, with 9 bases between. There are 14 residues in the CDR3. Per the original methods: Amplified reference gene primers provided the basis for estimating nucleated cell counts. Data came from immunoSEQ multiplex PCR; TCRdb stores just in-frame clones and leaves some out. V and J calls and clone size come straight from that table; D and trimming were deduced from the DNA. Counted here are nearly 350,000 clones, about 88% occurring once; the ten biggest clones make up roughly 1%.

The sample comprised PBMCs or T cells enriched from blood (not recorded which). The origin of this receptor is a woman in her twenties or thirties who had recovered from COVID-19. The chain employs TRBV4-1 and TRBJ1-5; D gene uncertain. This CDR3 reads CASSQDPMSQPQHF. The CDR3 nucleotides read TGCGCCAGCAGCCAAGACCCAATGTCTCAGCCCCAGCATTTT.